Shown below are 5 T cell receptor beta chains from a single sample sequenced in a study of blood T cell repertoires in COVID-19. Assay used: immunoSEQ multiplex PCR; TCRdb lists only in-frame clones, some missing. The table records some 110,000 clones, just over 85% of them present only once. Material for sequencing was peripheral blood. These receptors came from a man aged 35 to 55 with acute or convalescent COVID-19.

This rearrangement joins TRBV2 to TRBJ2-7; no definite D call. The CDR3 covers 12 residues. CDR1 is SNHLY, CDR2 FYNNEI, per germline. V lost 6 bases, J lost 1 base, and 7 bases lay in between. The CDR3: CASRDGSYEQYF. Written as DNA, the CDR3 is TGTGCCAGCAGAGACGGGTCCTACGAGCAGTACTTC.

V is TRBV18 and J is TRBJ1-5, with D maybe TRBD1 (5 bases). V shed 0 bases and J shed 4 bases, with 10 bases lying between them. The CDR3 covers 15 residues. Germline V gene sequence: CDR1 KGHSH, CDR2 LQKENI. The CDR3 DNA is TGTGCCAGCTCACCACCCGGGGGGGAAAATCAGCCCCAGCATTTT. Translating it yields CASSPPGGENQPQHF.

CDR3 sequence (DNA): TGTGCCAGTAGTATCGGGGTTAGAGAAAAACTGTTTTTT. Its protein product is CASSIGVREKLFF. The J gene is TRBJ1-4, the V gene TRBV19, with unresolved D. Between the trimmed V and J ends, which lost 3 bases and 8 bases, there was a span of 10 bases. The CDR3 has 13 amino acids. The germline gives CDR1 LNHDA, CDR2 SQIVND (reference sequence).

This chain uses TRBV6-5 with TRBJ2-1; 16 bases agree with TRBD2. V dropped 6 bases and J dropped 10; count of bases not matched to a gene: 6. This CDR3 has 15 residues. Germline V gives CDR1 MNHEY, CDR2 SVGAGI. CDR3 amino acids: CASSPGTSGREEQFF. The CDR3 coding sequence is TGTGCCAGCAGCCCCGGGACTAGCGGGAGGGAGGAGCAGTTCTTC.

This rearrangement joins TRBV9 to TRBJ2-3, with 13 bases matching TRBD2. The CDR3 length is 17 residues. Germline loops: CDR1 SGDLS, CDR2 YYNGEE. After removal of 4 bases from V and 2 bases from J, the junction contained 7 bases not matched to a gene. The CDR3 loop is CASSSWTSGGATDTQYF. CDR3 nucleotide sequence: TGTGCCAGCAGCTCATGGACTAGCGGGGGAGCCACAGATACGCAGTATTTT. Looking up the rest from reference TRBV9 and TRBJ2-3 gives the full variable domain: DSGVTQTPKHLITATGQRVTLRCSPRSGDLSVYWYQQSLDQGLQFLIQYYNGEERAKGNILERFSAQQFPDLHSELNLSSLELGDSALYFCASSSWTSGGATDTQYFGPGTRLTVL.